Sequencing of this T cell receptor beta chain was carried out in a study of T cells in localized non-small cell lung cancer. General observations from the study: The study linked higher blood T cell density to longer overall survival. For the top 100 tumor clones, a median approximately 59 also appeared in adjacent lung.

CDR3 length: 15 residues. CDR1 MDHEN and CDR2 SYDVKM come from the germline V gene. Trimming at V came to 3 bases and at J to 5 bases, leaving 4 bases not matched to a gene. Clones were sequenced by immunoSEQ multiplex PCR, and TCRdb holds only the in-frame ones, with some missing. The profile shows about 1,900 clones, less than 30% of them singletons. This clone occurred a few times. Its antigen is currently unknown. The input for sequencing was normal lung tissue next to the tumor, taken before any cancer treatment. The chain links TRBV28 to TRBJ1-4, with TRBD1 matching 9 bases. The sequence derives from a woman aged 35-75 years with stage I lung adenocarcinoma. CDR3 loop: CASSFPTGGNEKLFF. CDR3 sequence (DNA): TGTGCCAGCAGTTTCCCGACAGGGGGGAATGAAAAACTGTTTTTT.